These T cell receptor delta chains were read from a single sample in a study of Vδ1+ human thymocytes. TCRdb applied CATT to the multiplex PCR reads for clone calling. In the table there are 20,000 to 25,000 delta-chain clones, 25% to 30% of which are singletons. The sample consisted of Vdelta1+ gamma-delta thymocytes from the thymus. Source of these receptors: a boy younger than two who had congenital heart surgery. The CDR3 runs from the conserved cysteine through the conserved F or W. A D gene is named only where the DNA matches it firmly. The size of a clone is reported for some rows only, either as once, few or many, or as a class for expanded clones.

v_gene	abundance	d_gene	j_gene	CDR3aa	CDR3nt
TRDV1	-	TRDD3	TRDJ1	CALGELSPKPDRTGGYKPRPRVGYTDKLIF	TGTGCTCTTGGGGAACTCTCGCCCAAACCCGATCGTACTGGGGGATACAAGCCGCGACCCCGCGTAGGGTACACCGATAAACTCATCTTT
TRDV1	-	-	TRDJ1	CARGGASPYGGVYTDKLIF	TGTGCTCGTGGGGGTGCCTCTCCTTACGGGGGGGTGTACACCGATAAACTCATCTTT
TRDV1	-	TRDD3	TRDJ1	CALGGEPSSDFLWGIPTDKLIF	TGTGCTCTTGGGGGAGAGCCTTCCTCTGATTTTCTCTGGGGGATCCCCACCGATAAACTCATCTTT
TRDV1	-	-	TRDJ1	CALLLPTGGLLISDKLIF	TGTGCTCTCCTCCTTCCTACTGGGGGACTCCTAATCTCGGATAAACTCATCTTT
TRDV1	few	-	TRDJ1	CALGEGGYTDKLIF	TGTGCTCTTGGGGAAGGAGGTTACACCGATAAACTCATCTTT
TRDV1	-	TRDD3	TRDJ1	CALGGPSYDWGINTDKLIF	TGTGCTCTTGGGGGGCCTTCCTACGACTGGGGGATAAACACCGATAAACTCATCTTT
TRDV1	-	TRDD3	TRDJ1	CALGEGFPVLGGATDKLIF	TGTGCTCTTGGGGAAGGTTTTCCGGTACTGGGGGGTGCCACCGATAAACTCATCTTT
TRDV1	-	-	TRDJ1	CALGELYQLNPDKLIF	TGTGCTCTTGGGGAACTATACCAATTAAACCCCGATAAACTCATCTTT
TRDV1	few	TRDD3	TRDJ1	CALGEPDRTGGLIF	TGTGCTCTTGGGGAACCAGACCGTACTGGGGGACTCATCTTT
TRDV1	few	TRDD3	TRDJ1	CALGELRSPGGLYTDKLIF	TGTGCTCTTGGGGAACTGAGGTCTCCTGGGGGGTTGTACACCGATAAACTCATCTTT
TRDV1	medium-sized	-	TRDJ1	CALGELRWIRRTDKLIF	TGTGCTCTTGGGGAACTTAGGTGGATTCGCCGGACCGATAAACTCATCTTT
TRDV1	few	TRDD3	TRDJ1	CALGETTGLTGGYTDKLIF	TGTGCTCTTGGGGAAACGACCGGCCTTACTGGGGGTTACACCGATAAACTCATCTTT
TRDV1	few	TRDD3	TRDJ1	CALGEHPSLPTGGWKLIF	TGTGCTCTTGGGGAACACCCCAGTCTTCCTACTGGGGGATGGAAACTCATCTTT
TRDV1	few	TRDD3	TRDJ1	CALGELSAFWGITDKLIF	TGTGCTCTTGGGGAACTATCAGCGTTTTGGGGGATCACCGATAAACTCATCTTT